There are a few counts of the clone carrying this T cell receptor (beta chain). Its antigen remains unknown. Researchers built TCR beta libraries using quantitative 5'-RACE with molecular barcodes. TCRdb reanalysed the 5' RACE reads using MiXCR and keeps one entry per CDR3 protein. Among 150,000 to 200,000 distinct CDR3 sequences, 30% to 40% were seen once, and the ten largest hold about 6%. V lost 7 bases and J lost 7, with 20 bases in between. Germline V CDR1 and CDR2: GTSNPN, SVGIG (reference sequence). The length of the CDR3 is 14 residues. The sample is drawn from a study of CD8 T cells in ankylosing spondylitis. Study outcomes and limitations: A motif in TCR beta, a set of roughly eight highly homologous variants, appeared characteristic of ankylosing spondylitis blood.

This receptor was identified in a male donor with ankylosing spondylitis. Specimen: synovial fluid, either unsorted or a sorted T cell fraction (not recorded which). This chain uses TRBV30 with TRBJ1-3; a weak D match, TRBD1 (5 bases). The DNA of the CDR3 is TGTGCCTCCCAAAGGGACGCCGTCGGTAACACCATATATTTT. It is translated as CASQRDAVGNTIYF.